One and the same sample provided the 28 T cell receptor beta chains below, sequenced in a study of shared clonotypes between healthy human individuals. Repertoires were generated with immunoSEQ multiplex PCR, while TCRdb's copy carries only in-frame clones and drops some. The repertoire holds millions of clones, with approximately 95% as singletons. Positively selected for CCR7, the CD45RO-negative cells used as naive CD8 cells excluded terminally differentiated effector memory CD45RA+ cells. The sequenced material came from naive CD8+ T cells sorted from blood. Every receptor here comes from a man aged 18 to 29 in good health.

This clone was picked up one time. CDR3 sequence: CASSLPRRGVEQYF. The CDR3 nucleotides are TGTGCCAGCAGTTTACCGCGGAGGGGAGTCGAGCAGTACTTC. The chain has TRBV28 and TRBJ2-7, with D possibly matching TRBD2 (6 bases). Trimming removed 2 bases at V and 6 bases at J, with 14 bases between. The CDR3 length is 14 residues. Germline V CDR1 and CDR2: MDHEN, SYDVKM.

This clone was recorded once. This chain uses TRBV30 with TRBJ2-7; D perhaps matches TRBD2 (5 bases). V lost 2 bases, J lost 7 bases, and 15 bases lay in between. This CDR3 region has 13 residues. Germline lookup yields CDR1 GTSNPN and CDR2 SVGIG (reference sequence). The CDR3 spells CAWSYGERGEQYF. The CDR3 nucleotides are TGTGCCTGGAGTTACGGGGAAAGAGGAGAGCAGTACTTC.

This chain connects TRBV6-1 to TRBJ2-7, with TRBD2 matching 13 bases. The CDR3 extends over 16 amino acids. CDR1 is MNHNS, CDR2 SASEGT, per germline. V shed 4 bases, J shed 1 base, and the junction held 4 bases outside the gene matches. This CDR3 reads CASSVRLAGGSYEQYF. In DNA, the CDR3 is TGTGCCAGCAGTGTAAGACTAGCGGGGGGATCCTACGAGCAGTACTTC.

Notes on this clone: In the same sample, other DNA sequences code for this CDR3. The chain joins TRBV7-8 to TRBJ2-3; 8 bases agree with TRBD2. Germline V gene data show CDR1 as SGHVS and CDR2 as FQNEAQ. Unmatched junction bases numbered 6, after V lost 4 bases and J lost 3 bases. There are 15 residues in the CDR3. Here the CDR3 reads CASSSGTSSTDTQYF. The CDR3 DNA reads TGTGCCAGCAGCTCCGGGACTAGTTCAACAGATACGCAGTATTTT.

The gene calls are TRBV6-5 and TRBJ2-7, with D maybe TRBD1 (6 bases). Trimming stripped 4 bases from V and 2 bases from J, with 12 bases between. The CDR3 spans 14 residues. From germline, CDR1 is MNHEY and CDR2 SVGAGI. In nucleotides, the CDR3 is TGTGCCAGCAGTTCTGGGGACACCACCTACGAGCAGTACTTC. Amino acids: CASSSGDTTYEQYF.

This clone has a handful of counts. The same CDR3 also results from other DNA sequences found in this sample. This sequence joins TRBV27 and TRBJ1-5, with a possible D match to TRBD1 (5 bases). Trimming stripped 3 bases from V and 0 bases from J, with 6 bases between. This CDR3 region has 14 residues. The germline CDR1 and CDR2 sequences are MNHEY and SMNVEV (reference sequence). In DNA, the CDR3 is TGTGCCAGCAGTTTCGGGGGTAGCAATCAGCCCCAGCATTTT. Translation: CASSFGGSNQPQHF.

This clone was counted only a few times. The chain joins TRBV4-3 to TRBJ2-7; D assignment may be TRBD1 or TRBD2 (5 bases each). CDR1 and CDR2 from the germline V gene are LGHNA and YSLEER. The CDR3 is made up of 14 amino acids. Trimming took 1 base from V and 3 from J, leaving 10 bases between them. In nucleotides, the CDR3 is TGCGCCAGCAGCCAAGGCCTTGGGGGCTACGAGCAGTACTTC. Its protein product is CASSQGLGGYEQYF.

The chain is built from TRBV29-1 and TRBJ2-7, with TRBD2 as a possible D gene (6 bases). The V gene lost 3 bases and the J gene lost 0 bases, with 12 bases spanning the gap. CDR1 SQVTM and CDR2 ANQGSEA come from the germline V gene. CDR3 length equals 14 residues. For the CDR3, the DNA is TGCAGCGTTGAGGCACGGGGGAGCTCCTACGAGCAGTACTTC. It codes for CSVEARGSSYEQYF.

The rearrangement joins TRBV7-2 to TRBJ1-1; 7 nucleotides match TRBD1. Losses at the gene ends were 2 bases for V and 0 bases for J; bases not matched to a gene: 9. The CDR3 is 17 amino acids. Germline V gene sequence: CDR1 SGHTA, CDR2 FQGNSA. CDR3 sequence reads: CASSLRVQGGLNTEAFF. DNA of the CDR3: TGTGCCAGCAGCTTAAGGGTTCAGGGGGGCCTGAACACTGAAGCTTTCTTT.

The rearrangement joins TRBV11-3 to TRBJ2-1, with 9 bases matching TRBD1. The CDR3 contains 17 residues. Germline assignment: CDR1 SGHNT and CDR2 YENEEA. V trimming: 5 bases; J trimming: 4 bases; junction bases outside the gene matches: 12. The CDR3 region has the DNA TGTGCCAGCAGCCTGGGACAGGGCGAAGGTCGATACAATGAGCAGTTCTTC. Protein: CASSLGQGEGRYNEQFF.

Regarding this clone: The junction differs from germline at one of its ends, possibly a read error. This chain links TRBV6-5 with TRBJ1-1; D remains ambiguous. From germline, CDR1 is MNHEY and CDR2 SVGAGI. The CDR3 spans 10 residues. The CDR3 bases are TGTGCCAGCAGTAACAATGAAGCTTTCTTT. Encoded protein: CASSNNEAFF.

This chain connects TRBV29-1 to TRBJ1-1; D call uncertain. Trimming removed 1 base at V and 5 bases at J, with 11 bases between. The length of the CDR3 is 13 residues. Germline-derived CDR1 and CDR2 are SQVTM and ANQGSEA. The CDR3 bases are TGCAGCGTTGAAGCTACGTACGCGACTGAAGCTTTCTTT. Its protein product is CSVEATYATEAFF.

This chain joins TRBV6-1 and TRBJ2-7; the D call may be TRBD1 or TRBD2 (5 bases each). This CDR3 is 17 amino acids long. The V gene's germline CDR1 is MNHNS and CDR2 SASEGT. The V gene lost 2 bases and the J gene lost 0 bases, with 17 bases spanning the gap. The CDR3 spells CASSELIGTVSSYEQYF. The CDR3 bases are TGTGCCAGCAGTGAACTCATAGGGACCGTAAGCTCCTACGAGCAGTACTTC.

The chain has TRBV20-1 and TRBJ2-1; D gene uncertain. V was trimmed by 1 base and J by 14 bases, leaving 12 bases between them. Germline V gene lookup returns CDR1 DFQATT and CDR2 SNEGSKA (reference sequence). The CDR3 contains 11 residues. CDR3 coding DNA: TGCAGTGCTAGAGGCGAGACCTGGGAGTTCTTC. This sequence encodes CSARGETWEFF.

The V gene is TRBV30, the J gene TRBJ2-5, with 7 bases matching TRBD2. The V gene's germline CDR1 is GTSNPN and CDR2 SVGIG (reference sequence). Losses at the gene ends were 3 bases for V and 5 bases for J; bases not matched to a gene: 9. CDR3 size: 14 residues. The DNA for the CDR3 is TGTGCCTGGAGCTGGGGGAGGGCCGGGGAGACCCAGTACTTC. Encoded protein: CAWSWGRAGETQYF.

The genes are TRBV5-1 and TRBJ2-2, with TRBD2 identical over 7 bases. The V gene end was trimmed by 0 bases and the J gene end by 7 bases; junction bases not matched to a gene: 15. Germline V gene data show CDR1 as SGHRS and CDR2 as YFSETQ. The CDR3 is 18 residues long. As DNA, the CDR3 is TGCGCCAGCAGCTTGGACATACTAGCGCGGGAGTACGTCGGGGAGCTGTTTTTT. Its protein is CASSLDILAREYVGELFF.

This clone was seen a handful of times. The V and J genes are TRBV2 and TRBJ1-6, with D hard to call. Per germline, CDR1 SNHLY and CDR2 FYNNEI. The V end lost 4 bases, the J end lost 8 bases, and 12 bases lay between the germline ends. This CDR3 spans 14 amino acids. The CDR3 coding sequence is TGTGCCAGCAGTGGTGGGGTTCGCGATTCACCCCTCCACTTT. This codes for CASSGGVRDSPLHF.

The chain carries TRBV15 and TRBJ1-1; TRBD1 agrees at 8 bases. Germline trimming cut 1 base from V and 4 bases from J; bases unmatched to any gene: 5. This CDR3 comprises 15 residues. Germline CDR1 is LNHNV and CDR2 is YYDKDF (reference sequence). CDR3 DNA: TGTGCCACCAGCAGAGTCGGACAGGGTCTCACTGAAGCTTTCTTT. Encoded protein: CATSRVGQGLTEAFF.

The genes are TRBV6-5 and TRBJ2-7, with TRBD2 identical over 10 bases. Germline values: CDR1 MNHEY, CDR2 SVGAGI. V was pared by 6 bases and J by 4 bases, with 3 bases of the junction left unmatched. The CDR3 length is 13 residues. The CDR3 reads CASRLAGVYEQYF. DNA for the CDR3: TGTGCCAGCAGGCTAGCGGGAGTTTACGAGCAGTACTTC.

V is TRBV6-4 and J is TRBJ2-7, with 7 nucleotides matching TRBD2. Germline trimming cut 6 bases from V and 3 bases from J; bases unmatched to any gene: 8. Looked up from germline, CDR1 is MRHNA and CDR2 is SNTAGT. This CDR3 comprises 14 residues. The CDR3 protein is CASSERAGDYEQYF. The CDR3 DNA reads TGTGCCAGCAGCGAAAGGGCGGGAGACTACGAGCAGTACTTC.

The CDR3 nucleotides are TGTGCCAGCAGCTTGACAAAGGCACAATCTGGCTACACCTTC. Its translation: CASSLTKAQSGYTF. The chain carries TRBV7-9 and TRBJ1-2, with no clear D. Between the trimmed V and J ends, which lost 3 bases and 7 bases, there was a span of 15 bases. CDR1 is SEHNR, CDR2 FQNEAQ, per germline (reference sequence). The length of the CDR3 is 14 residues.

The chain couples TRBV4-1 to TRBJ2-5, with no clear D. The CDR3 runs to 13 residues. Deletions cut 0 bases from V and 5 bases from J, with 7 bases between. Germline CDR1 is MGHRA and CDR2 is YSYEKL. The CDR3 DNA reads TGCGCCAGCAGCCAAGAGAGTATGGAGACCCAGTACTTC. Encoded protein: CASSQESMETQYF.

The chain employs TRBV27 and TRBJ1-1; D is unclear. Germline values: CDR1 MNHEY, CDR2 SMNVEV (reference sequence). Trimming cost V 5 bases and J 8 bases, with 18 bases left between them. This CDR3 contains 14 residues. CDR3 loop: CASSPLSGLGEAFF. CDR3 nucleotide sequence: TGTGCCAGCAGTCCACTCTCCGGGCTTGGAGAAGCTTTCTTT.

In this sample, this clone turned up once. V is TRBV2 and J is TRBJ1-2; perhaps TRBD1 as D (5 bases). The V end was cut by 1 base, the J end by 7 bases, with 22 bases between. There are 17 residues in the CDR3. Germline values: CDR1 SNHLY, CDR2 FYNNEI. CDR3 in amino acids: CASSEVTGGDLLFGYTF. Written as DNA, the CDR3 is TGTGCCAGCAGTGAAGTTACTGGGGGGGACCTCCTCTTTGGCTACACCTTC.

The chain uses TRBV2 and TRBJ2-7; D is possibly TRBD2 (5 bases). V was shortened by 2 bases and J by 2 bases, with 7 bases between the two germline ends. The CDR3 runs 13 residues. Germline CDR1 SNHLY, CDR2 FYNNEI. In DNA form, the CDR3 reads TGTGCCAGCAGTGAACCGGGAACCTACGAGCAGTACTTC. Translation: CASSEPGTYEQYF.

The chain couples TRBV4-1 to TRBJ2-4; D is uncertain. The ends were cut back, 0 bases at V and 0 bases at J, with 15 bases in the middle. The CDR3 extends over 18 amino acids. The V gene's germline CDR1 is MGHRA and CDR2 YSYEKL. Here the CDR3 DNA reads TGCGCCAGCAGCCAAGAAGTGGTGGGAACGTTAGCCAAAAACATTCAGTACTTC. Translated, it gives CASSQEVVGTLAKNIQYF.

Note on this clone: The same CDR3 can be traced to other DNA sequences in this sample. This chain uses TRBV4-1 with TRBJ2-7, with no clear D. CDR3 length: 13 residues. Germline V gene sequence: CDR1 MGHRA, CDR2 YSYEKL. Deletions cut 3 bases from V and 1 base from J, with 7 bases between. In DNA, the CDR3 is TGCGCCAGCAGCCAGACACCTTCCTACGAGCAGTACTTC. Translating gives CASSQTPSYEQYF.

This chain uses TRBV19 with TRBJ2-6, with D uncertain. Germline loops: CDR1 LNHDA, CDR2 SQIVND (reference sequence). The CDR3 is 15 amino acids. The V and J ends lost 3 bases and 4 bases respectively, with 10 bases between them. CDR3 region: CASSITVEGANVLTF. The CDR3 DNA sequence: TGTGCCAGTAGTATCACGGTGGAAGGGGCCAACGTCCTGACTTTC.